This entry describes one T cell receptor beta chain. What it binds is not known. The libraries of TRB cDNA were constructed through 5' RACE using UMI labels. TCRdb derives one entry per CDR3 protein from the 5' RACE reads, leaving out DNA. The listing records about 43,000 distinct CDR3 sequences. Germline CDR1 reads SGHAT; CDR2 reads FQNNGV. The CDR3 spans 14 residues. The sample comes from a study of CXCR3-negative and CXCR3-positive naive CD8 T cells. Whole-study findings and limits: Similar TRBV-TRBJ usage characterized naive CXCR3-negative and CXCR3-positive cells; memory cells differed. Memory CD8+ cells showed much lower diversity, while both naive subsets displayed comparably high diversity.

Input material: memory CD8+ T cells from blood. The source of this sequence is a human donor in good health. Some clones in this sample may be carry-over from other donors' samples. The chain has TRBV11-2 and TRBJ2-7. The CDR3: CASSFGGGSYEQYF. Complete variable domain (other parts from reference TRBV11-2 and TRBJ2-7): EAGVAQSPRYKIIEKRQSVAFWCNPISGHATLYWYQQILGQGPKLLIQFQNNGVVDDSQLPKDRFSAERLKGVDSTLKIQPAKLEDSAVYLCASSFGGGSYEQYFGPGTRLTVT.